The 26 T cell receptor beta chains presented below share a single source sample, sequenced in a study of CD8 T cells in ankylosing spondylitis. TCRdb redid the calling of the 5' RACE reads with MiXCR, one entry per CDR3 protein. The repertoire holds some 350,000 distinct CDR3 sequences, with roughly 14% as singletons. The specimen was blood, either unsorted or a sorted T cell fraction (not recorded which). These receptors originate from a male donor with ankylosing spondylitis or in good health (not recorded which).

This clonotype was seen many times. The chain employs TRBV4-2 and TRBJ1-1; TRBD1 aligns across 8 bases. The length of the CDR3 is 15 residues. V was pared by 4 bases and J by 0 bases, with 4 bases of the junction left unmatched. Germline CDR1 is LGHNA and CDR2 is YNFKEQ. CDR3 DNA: TGTGCCAGCAGCCTGGGACAGGTCATGAACACTGAAGCTTTCTTT. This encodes CASSLGQVMNTEAFF.

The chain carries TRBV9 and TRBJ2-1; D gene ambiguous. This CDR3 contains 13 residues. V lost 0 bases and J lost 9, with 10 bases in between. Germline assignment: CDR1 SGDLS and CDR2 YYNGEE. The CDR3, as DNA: TGTGCCAGCAGCGTAGACCTAGTTAGTGAGCAGTTCTTC. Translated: CASSVDLVSEQFF.

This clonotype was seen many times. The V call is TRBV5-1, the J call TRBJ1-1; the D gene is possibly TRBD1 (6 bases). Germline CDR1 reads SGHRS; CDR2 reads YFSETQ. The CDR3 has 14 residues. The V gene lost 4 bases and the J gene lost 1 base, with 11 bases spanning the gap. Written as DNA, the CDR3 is TGCGCCAGCAGCCTGGGGGCGTGGAACACTGAAGCTTTCTTT. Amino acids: CASSLGAWNTEAFF. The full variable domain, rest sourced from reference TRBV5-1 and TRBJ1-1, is KAGVTQTPRYLIKTRGQQVTLSCSPISGHRSVSWYQQTPGQGLQFLFEYFSETQRNKGNFPGRFSGRQFSNSRSEMNVSTLELGDSALYLCASSLGAWNTEAFFGQGTRLTVV.

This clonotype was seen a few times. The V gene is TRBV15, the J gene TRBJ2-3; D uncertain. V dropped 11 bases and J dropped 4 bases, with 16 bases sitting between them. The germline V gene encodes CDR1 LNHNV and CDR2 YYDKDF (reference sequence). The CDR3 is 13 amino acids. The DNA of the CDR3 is TGTGCCTCGAGCCCAAACCTACCAGATACGCAGTATTTT. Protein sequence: CASSPNLPDTQYF.

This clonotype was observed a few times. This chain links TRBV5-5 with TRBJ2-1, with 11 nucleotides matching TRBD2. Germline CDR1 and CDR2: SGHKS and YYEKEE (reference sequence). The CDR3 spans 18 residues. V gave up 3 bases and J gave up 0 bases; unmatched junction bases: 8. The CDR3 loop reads CASSSSPGLAASYNEQFF. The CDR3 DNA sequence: TGTGCCAGCAGCTCATCCCCGGGACTAGCGGCCTCCTACAATGAGCAGTTCTTC.

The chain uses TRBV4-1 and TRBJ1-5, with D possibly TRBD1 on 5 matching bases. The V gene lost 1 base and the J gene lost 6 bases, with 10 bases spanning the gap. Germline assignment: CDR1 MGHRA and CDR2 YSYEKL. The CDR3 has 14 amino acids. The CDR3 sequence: CASSQVGVGQPQHF. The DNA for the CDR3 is TGCGCCAGCAGCCAAGTGGGGGTAGGTCAGCCCCAGCATTTT.

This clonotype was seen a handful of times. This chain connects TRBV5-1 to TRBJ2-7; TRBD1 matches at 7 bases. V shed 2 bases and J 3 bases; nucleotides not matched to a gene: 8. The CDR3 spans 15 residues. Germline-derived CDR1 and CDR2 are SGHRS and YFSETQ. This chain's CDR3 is CASSLPGQTIYEQYF. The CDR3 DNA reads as TGCGCCAGCAGCTTACCGGGACAGACTATCTACGAGCAGTACTTC.

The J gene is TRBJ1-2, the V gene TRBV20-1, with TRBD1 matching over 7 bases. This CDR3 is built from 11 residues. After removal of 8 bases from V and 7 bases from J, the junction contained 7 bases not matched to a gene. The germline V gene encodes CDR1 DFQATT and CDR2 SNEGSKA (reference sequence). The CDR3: CSIFNRGGYTF. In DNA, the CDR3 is TGCAGTATCTTTAACAGGGGTGGCTACACCTTC.

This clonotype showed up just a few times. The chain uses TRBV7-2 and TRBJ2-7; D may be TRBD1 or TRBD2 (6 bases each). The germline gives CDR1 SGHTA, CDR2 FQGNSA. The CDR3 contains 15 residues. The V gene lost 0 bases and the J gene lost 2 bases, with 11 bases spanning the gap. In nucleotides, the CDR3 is TGTGCCAGCAGCTTAGCGGGGGGCCTTACCTACGAGCAGTACTTC. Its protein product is CASSLAGGLTYEQYF.

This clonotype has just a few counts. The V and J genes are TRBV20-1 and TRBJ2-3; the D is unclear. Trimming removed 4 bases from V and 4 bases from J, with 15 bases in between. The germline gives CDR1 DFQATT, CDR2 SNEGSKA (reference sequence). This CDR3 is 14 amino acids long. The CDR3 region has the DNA TGCAGTGCTACCAACCCCGTGGCTCCAGATACGCAGTATTTT. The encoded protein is CSATNPVAPDTQYF.

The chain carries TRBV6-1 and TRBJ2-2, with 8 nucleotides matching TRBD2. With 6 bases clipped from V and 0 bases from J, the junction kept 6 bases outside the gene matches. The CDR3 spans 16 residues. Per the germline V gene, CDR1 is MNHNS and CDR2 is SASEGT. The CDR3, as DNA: TGTGCCAGCAGGGTCGGGGGGGGAACGAACACCGGGGAGCTGTTTTTT. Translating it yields CASRVGGGTNTGELFF.

The CDR3 protein is CASSYSRGLTYEQYF. The DNA of the CDR3 is TGTGCCAGCAGTTACTCGCGGGGGCTCACCTACGAGCAGTACTTC. V usage is TRBV6-5 and J usage is TRBJ2-7, with D perhaps TRBD2 (7 bases). The CDR3 has 15 residues. Trimming took 0 bases from V and 2 from J, leaving 11 bases between them. Germline CDR1 is MNHEY and CDR2 is SVGAGI.

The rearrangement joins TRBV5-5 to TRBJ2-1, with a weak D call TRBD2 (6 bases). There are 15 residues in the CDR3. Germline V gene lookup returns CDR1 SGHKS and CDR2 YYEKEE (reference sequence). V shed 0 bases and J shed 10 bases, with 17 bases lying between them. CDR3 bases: TGTGCCAGCAGCTTGGAGGGACCTAGCGTTAGGGAGCAGTTCTTC. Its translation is CASSLEGPSVREQFF. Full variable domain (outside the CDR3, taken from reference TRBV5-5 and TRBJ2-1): DAGVTQSPTHLIKTRGQQVTLRCSPISGHKSVSWYQQVLGQGPQFIFQYYEKEERGRGNFPDRFSARQFPNYSSELNVNALLLGDSALYLCASSLEGPSVREQFFGPGTRLTVL.

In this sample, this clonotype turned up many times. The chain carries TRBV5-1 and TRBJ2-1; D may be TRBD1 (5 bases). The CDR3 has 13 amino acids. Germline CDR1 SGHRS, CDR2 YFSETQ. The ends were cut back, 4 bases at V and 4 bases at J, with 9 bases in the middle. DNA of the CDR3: TGCGCCAGCAGCCTCGACAGATACAATGAGCAGTTCTTC. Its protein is CASSLDRYNEQFF.

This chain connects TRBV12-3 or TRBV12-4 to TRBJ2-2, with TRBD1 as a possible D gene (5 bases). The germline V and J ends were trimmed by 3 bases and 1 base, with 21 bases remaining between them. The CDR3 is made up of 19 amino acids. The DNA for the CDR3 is TGTGCCAGCAGTTTGCGAGGAGCGTTCCTAAGGGGGAACACCGGGGAGCTGTTTTTT. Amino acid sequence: CASSLRGAFLRGNTGELFF.

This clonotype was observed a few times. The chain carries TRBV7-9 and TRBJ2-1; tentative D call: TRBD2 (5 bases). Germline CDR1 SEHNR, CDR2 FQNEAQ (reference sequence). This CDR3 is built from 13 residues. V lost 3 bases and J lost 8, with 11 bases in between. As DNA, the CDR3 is TGTGCCAGCAGCTTGTCCCTGGGAGATGAGCAGTTCTTC. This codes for CASSLSLGDEQFF.

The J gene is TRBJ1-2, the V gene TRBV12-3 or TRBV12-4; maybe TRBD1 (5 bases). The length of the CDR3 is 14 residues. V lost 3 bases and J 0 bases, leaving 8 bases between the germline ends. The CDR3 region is CASSFGGTNYGYTF. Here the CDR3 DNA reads TGTGCCAGCAGTTTTGGGGGGACTAACTATGGCTACACCTTC.

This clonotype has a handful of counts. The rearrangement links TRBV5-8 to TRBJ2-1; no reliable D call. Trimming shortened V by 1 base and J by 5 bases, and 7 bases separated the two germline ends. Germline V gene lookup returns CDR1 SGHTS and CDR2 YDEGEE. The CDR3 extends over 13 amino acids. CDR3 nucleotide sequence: TGTGCCAGCAGCTTGCCGCTTAACAATGAGCAGTTCTTC. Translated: CASSLPLNNEQFF.

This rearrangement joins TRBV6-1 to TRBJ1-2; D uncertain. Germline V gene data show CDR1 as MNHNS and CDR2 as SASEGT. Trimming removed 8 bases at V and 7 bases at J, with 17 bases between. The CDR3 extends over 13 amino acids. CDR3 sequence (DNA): TGTGCCAGCTGCCGGGCCGCAGTTGGTGGCTACACCTTC. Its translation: CASCRAAVGGYTF.

DNA for the CDR3: TGTGCCAGCTCACCAGTCGGGCCGCCCTTTGGCTACACCTTC. Its protein product is CASSPVGPPFGYTF. The rearrangement joins TRBV18 to TRBJ1-2; no reliable D call. The CDR3 is made up of 14 amino acids. Per germline, CDR1 KGHSH and CDR2 LQKENI. V lost 2 bases and J 7 bases, leaving 14 bases between the germline ends.

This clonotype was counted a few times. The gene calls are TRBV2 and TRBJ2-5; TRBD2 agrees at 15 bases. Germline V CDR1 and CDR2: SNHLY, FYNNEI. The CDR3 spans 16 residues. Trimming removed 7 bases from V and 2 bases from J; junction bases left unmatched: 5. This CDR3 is CASTDGLAGGQETQYF. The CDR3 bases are TGTGCCAGCACCGACGGACTAGCGGGAGGGCAAGAGACCCAGTACTTC.

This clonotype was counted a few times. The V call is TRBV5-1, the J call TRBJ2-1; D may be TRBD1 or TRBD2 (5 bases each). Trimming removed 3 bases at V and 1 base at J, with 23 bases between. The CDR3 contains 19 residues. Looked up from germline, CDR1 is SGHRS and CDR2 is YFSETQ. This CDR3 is CASSWDGTTAQRSYNEQFF. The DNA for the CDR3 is TGCGCCAGCAGCTGGGACGGGACCACGGCCCAAAGGTCCTACAATGAGCAGTTCTTC.

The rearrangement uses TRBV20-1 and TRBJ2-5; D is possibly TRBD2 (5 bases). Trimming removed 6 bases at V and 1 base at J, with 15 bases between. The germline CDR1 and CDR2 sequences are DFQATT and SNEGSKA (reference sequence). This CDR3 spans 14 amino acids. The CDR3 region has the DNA TGCAGTGCCCTCCCCGGGAACAGCCAAGAGACCCAGTACTTC. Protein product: CSALPGNSQETQYF.

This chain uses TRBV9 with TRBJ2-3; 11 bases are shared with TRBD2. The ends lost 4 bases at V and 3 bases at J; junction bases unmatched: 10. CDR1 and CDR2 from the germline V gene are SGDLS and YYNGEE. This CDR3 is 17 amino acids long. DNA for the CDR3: TGTGCCAGCAGCCCTATGGGTAGCGGGAGGGCTACAGATACGCAGTATTTT. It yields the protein CASSPMGSGRATDTQYF.

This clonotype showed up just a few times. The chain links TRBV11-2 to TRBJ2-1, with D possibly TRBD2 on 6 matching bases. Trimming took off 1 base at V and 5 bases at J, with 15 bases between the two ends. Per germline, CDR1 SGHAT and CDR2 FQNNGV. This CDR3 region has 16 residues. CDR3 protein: CASSLGWRGPDNEQFF. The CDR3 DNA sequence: TGTGCCAGCAGCTTAGGGTGGAGGGGACCAGACAATGAGCAGTTCTTC.

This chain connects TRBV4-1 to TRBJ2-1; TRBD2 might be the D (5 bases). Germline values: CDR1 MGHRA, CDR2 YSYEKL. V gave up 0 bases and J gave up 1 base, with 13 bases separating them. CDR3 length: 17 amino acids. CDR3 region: CASSQEDPGYSYNEQFF. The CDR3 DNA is TGCGCCAGCAGCCAAGAGGATCCGGGATATTCCTACAATGAGCAGTTCTTC.